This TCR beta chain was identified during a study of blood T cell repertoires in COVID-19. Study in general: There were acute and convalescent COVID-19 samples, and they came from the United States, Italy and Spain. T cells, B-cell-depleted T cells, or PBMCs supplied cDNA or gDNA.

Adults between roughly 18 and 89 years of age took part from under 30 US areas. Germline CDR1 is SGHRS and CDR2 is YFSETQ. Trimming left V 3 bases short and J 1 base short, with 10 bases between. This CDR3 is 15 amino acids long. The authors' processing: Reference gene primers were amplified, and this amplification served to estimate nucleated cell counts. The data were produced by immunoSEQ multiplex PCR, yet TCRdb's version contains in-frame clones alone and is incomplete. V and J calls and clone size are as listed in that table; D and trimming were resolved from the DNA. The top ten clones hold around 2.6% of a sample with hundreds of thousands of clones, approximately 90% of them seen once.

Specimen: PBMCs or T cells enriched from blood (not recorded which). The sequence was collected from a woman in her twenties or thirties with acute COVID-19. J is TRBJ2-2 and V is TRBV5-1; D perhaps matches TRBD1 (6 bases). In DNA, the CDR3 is TGCGCCAGCAGCTCCATGGGACAGAACACCGGGGAGCTGTTTTTT. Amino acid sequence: CASSSMGQNTGELFF.